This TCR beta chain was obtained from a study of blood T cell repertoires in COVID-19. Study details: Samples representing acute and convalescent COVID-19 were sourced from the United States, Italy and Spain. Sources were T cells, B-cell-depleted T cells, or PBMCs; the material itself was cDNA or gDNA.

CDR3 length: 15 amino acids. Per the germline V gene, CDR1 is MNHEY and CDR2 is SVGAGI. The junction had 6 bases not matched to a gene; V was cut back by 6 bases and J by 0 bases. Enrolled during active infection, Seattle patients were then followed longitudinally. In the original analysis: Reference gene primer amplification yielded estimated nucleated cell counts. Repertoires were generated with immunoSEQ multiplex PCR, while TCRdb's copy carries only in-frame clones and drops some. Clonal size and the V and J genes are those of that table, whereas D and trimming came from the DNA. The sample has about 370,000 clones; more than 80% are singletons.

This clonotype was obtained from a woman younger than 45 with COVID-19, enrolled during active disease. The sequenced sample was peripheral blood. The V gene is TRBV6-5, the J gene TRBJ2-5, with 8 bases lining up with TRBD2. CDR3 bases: TGTGCCAGCAGGCCCGCTAGCGGGTACCAAGAGACCCAGTACTTC. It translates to CASRPASGYQETQYF.